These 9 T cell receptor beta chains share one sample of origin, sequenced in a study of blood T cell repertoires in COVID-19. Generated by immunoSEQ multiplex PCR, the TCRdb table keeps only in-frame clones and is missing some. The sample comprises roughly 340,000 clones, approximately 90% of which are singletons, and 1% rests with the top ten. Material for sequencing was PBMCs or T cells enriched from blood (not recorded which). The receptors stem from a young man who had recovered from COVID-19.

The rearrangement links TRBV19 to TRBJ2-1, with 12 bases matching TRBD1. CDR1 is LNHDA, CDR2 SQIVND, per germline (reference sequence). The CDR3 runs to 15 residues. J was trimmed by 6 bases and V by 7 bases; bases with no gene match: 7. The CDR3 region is CASNLQGQGANEQFF. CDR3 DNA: TGTGCCAGTAACCTACAGGGACAGGGGGCCAATGAGCAGTTCTTC.

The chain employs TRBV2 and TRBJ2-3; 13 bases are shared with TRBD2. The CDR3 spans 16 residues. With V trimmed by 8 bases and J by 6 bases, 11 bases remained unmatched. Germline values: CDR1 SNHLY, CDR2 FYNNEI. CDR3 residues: CASRGWTSGSEDTQYF. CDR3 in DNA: TGTGCCAGCCGTGGCTGGACTAGCGGGAGTGAGGATACGCAGTATTTT.

The CDR3, as DNA: TGTGCCAGCAGCTTGAGGTCGCGGGGCAGGGAGAGGAGCACAGATACGCAGTATTTT. It translates to CASSLRSRGRERSTDTQYF. The chain recombines TRBV7-2 with TRBJ2-3, with D perhaps TRBD2 (6 bases). The CDR3 sequence is 19 residues long. The V gene lost 3 bases and the J gene lost 0 bases, with 22 bases spanning the gap. Germline loops: CDR1 SGHTA, CDR2 FQGNSA. Supplemented by reference TRBV7-2 and TRBJ2-3, the full variable domain reads GAGVSQSPSNKVTEKGKDVELRCDPISGHTALYWYRQSLGQGLEFLIYFQGNSAPDKSGLPSDRFSAERTGGSVSTLTIQRTQQEDSAVYLCASSLRSRGRERSTDTQYFGPGTRLTVL.

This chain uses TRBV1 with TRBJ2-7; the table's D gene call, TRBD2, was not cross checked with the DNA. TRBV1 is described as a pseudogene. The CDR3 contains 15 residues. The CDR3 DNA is TGCACCAGCAGCCAAGCAACTCCTAAGAGATACGAGCAGTACTTC. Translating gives CTSSQATPKRYEQYF.

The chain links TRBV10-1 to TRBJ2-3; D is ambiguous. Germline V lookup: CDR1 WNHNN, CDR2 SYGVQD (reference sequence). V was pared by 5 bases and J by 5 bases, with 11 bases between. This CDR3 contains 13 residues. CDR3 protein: CASSSRIGDTQYF. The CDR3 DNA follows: TGCGCCAGCAGTTCCCGCATCGGAGATACGCAGTATTTT.

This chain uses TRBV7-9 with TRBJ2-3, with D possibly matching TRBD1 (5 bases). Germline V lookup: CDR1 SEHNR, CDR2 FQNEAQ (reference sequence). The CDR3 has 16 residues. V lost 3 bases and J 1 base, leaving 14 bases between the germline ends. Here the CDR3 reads CASSFPQGLRTDTQYF. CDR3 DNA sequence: TGTGCCAGCAGCTTCCCCCAGGGATTGCGCACAGATACGCAGTATTTT.

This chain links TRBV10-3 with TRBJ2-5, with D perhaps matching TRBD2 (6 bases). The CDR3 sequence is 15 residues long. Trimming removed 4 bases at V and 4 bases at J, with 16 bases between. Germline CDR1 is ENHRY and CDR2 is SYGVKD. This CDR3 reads CAISGGRRAAETQYF. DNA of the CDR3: TGTGCCATCAGTGGCGGGCGGAGGGCGGCAGAGACCCAGTACTTC.

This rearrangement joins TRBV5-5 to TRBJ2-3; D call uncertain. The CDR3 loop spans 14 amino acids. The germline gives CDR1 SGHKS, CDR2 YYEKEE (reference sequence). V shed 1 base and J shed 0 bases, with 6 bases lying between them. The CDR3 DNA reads TGTGCCAGCAGCTTGTCATCAAGCACAGATACGCAGTATTTT. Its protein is CASSLSSSTDTQYF.

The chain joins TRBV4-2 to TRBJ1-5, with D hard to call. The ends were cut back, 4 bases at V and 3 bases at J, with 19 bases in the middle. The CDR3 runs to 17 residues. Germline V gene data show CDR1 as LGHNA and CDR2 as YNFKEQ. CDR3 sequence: CASSPYSGNLLNQPQHF. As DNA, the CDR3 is TGTGCCAGCAGCCCGTACTCCGGGAATCTACTCAATCAGCCCCAGCATTTT.